The rows below give T cell receptor beta chains drawn from one sample of a study of CD8+ T cells in alopecia areata. The data were produced by immunoSEQ multiplex PCR, yet TCRdb's version contains in-frame clones alone and is incomplete. The data show approximately 100,000 clones, 60% seen once. Sequenced here: CD8+ T cells sorted from blood, sampled around week 55, from a patient treated with tofacitinib. The receptors here all came from a human donor with alopecia areata. Each CDR3 is given without its conserved first and last residue. The size of a clone is reported for some rows only, either as once, few or many, or as a class for expanded clones.

v_gene	abundance	j_gene	CDR3aa
TRBV4-2	-	TRBJ2-1	ASSLLTGPRSDEQF
TRBV15	-	TRBJ2-5	ATSEGQETQY
TRBV15	few	TRBJ2-1	ATSRARRATTYNEQF
TRBV4-1	-	TRBJ1-2	ASSQVSLEGYT
TRBV6-1	-	TRBJ2-7	ASSEGTGASYEQY
TRBV7-9	-	TRBJ2-1	ASSLRTGGMNEQF
TRBV30	-	TRBJ1-1	AWSRLGTEAF
TRBV2	few	TRBJ2-1	ASSPADRYEQF
TRBV29-1	-	TRBJ2-7	SVEAGESYEQY
TRBV29-1	-	TRBJ2-6	SVDTYAPGTGANVLT
TRBV30	-	TRBJ2-2	AGQGDTGELF
TRBV6-5	-	TRBJ2-7	ASSYANSYEQY
TRBV30	few	TRBJ2-1	AWRSRADLNEQF
TRBV4-1	-	TRBJ1-1	ASSQDTHFAEAF
TRBV7-9	-	TRBJ2-7	ASSTLGFGSYEQY
TRBV5-1	-	TRBJ2-1	ASSLIWDRADEQF
TRBV7-9	few	TRBJ2-7	ASSLARTNSYEQY
TRBV30	-	TRBJ2-7	AWTYGTGTYEQY
TRBV5-1	-	TRBJ1-3	ASSTDNSGNTIY
TRBV27	-	TRBJ2-7	ASSLGRRQY
TRBV7-9	few	TRBJ2-5	ASSWQTQY
TRBV27	-	TRBJ2-4	ASSPWTGVDIQY
TRBV4-1	many	TRBJ2-2	ASSQDSRGHGGELF
TRBV11-3	-	TRBJ1-4	ASSPTGRYGEKLF
TRBV5-6	few	TRBJ2-3	ASSLGWYGRTDTQY
TRBV14	few	TRBJ1-6	ASSQRGQGHLH
TRBV29-1	-	TRBJ2-5	SVVAQQETQY
TRBV11-2	-	TRBJ2-5	ASSLAFRGQETQY
TRBV15	-	TRBJ2-5	ATREGLRETQY
TRBV6-1	-	TRBJ1-2	ASSEGAGYGYT
TRBV9	-	TRBJ1-1	ASSVGGNPRGTEAF
TRBV30	-	TRBJ1-2	AWSVRTMGSYT
TRBV6-5	-	TRBJ2-5	ASSIGGAAKTQY
TRBV9	-	TRBJ1-2	ASTRRTDGYT
TRBV5-6	-	TRBJ1-6	ASSLTEIHSPLH
TRBV7-6	-	TRBJ1-1	ASSPPQGMNTEAF
TRBV7-3	-	TRBJ2-3	ASSLSGGAADTQY
TRBV5-4	-	TRBJ1-1	ASSPESEEAF
TRBV28	-	TRBJ1-5	ASSLMSSSGQPQH
TRBV19	-	TRBJ2-7	ASSMDTGGYEQY
TRBV29-1	few	TRBJ2-7	SVVPGGYEQY
TRBV6-6	-	TRBJ1-2	ASSYAGSYGYT
TRBV4-1	-	TRBJ2-5	ASSQKGGPTETQY
TRBV12-5	-	TRBJ1-5	ASGLGQDLWPQH
TRBV4-1	-	TRBJ1-1	ASSPAGDTILVLNLDTEAF
TRBV7-9	-	TRBJ2-7	ASSLGERAYEQY
TRBV15	-	TRBJ2-1	ATNRQLSSYNEQF
TRBV7-9	-	TRBJ2-3	ASYSTDSVTDTQY
TRBV6-5	-	TRBJ1-1	ASSYTGTDEAF
TRBV2	-	TRBJ1-2	ASTSHGQYGYT
TRBV6-1	few	TRBJ2-1	ASSQELEYNEQF